The 31 T cell receptor beta chains below come from one sample, sequenced in a study of breast tumors, draining lymph nodes, adjacent tissues. Axillary draining lymph nodes of breast cancer patients supplied the node samples. TCRdb independently ran MiXCR on the multiplex PCR reads; one entry per CDR3 protein. Of under 250,000 distinct CDR3 sequences in the sample, about 32% were seen once. Sequenced material: axillary lymph node tissue. All receptors come from a female donor with breast cancer. Some clones in this sample may be carry-over from other donors' samples.

At least ten counts were recorded for this clonotype. The CDR3 protein is CASSPVGGRYEQYF. Here the CDR3 DNA reads TGCGCCAGCAGCCCGGTGGGAGGGAGGTACGAGCAGTACTTC. V is TRBV5-1 and J is TRBJ2-7, with 7 bases identical to TRBD2. CDR3 length equals 14 residues. Germline loops: CDR1 SGHRS, CDR2 YFSETQ. J was trimmed by 4 bases and V by 4 bases; bases with no gene match: 8.

The table lists this clonotype with many counts. The chain joins TRBV10-3 to TRBJ2-3, with TRBD2 matching over 7 bases. The CDR3 has 16 residues. Per the germline V gene, CDR1 is ENHRY and CDR2 is SYGVKD. Trimming took 5 bases from V and 0 from J; bases not matched to a gene: 8. The CDR3 DNA is TGTGCCATCAGTCCCGGGGGGTTCTCTAGCACAGATACGCAGTATTTT. Translated: CAISPGGFSSTDTQYF.

Regarding this clonotype: One end of the junction fails to match germline, which may point to a read error. The rearrangement links TRBV10-2 to TRBJ2-2; D gene ambiguous. Germline CDR1 reads WSHSY; CDR2 reads SAAADI. The CDR3 consists of 14 residues. CDR3 nucleotides: TGCGCCAGCAGTGAGAGGTCAGACACTGGGGAGCTGTTTTTT. Translation: CASSERSDTGELFF.

The V call is TRBV11-2, the J call TRBJ1-6, with D hard to call. Deletions cut 1 base from V and 0 bases from J, with 10 bases between. The CDR3 has 17 residues. The germline V gene encodes CDR1 SGHAT and CDR2 FQNNGV. The CDR3 region is CASSLVTSVSYNSPLHF. The CDR3 nucleotides read TGTGCCAGCAGCTTAGTAACTAGCGTCTCCTATAATTCACCCCTCCACTTT.

This chain joins TRBV14 and TRBJ2-3; no clear D gene. V was shortened by 2 bases and J by 4 bases, with 7 bases between the two germline ends. Germline V gene sequence: CDR1 SGHDN, CDR2 FVKESK. This CDR3 has 13 amino acids. The CDR3 sequence: CASSQMRADTQYF. The CDR3 coding sequence is TGTGCCAGCAGCCAAATGAGAGCAGATACGCAGTATTTT. The full variable domain, in which reference TRBV14 and TRBJ2-3 provide the parts outside the CDR3, is EAGVTQFPSHSVIEKGQTVTLRCDPISGHDNLYWYRRVMGKEIKFLLHFVKESKQDESGMPNNRFLAERTGGTYSTLKVQPAELEDSGVYFCASSQMRADTQYFGPGTRLTVL.

This clonotype was detected only a few times. V usage is TRBV3-1 and J usage is TRBJ1-3, with a weak D call TRBD1 (6 bases). The CDR3 spans 15 residues. The V end lost 0 bases, the J end lost 4 bases, and 10 bases lay between the germline ends. CDR1 LGHDT and CDR2 YNNKEL come from the germline V gene (reference sequence). The CDR3 DNA reads as TGTGCCAGCAGCCAAGATACAGGGAACGGAAACACCATATATTTT. Protein: CASSQDTGNGNTIYF. Drawing the rest from reference TRBV3-1 and TRBJ1-3, the complete variable domain is DTAVSQTPKYLVTQMGNDKSIKCEQNLGHDTMYWYKQDSKKFLKIMFSYNNKELIINETVPNRFSPKSPDKAHLNLHINSLELGDSAVYFCASSQDTGNGNTIYFGEGSWLTVV.

The chain employs TRBV19 and TRBJ2-6, with D possibly matching TRBD1 (5 bases). The CDR3 consists of 15 residues. Trimming removed 3 bases at V and 4 bases at J, with 10 bases between. Germline V gene lookup returns CDR1 LNHDA and CDR2 SQIVND (reference sequence). The CDR3 bases are TGTGCCAGTAGTATCTTAGGGGAAGGGGCCAACGTCCTGACTTTC. Amino acids: CASSILGEGANVLTF.

This clonotype was found many times. The chain joins TRBV6-1 to TRBJ2-2; D remains unclear. Trimming removed 3 bases from V and 5 bases from J, with 13 bases in between. In germline, CDR1 is MNHNS, CDR2 SASEGT. The CDR3 covers 15 residues. This CDR3 is CASSDIGLKTGELFF. Written as DNA, the CDR3 is TGTGCCAGCAGTGACATAGGATTGAAGACCGGGGAGCTGTTTTTT.

Worth noting for this clonotype: The conserved final phenylalanine or tryptophan is absent from the CDR3, which likely points to a read error. It is unclear where the CDR3 begins or ends on the DNA, so no DNA is shown, and the CDR3 is as TCRdb lists it. The V gene is TRBV7-2, the J gene TRBJ1-6; the table's D call, TRBD1, was not checked against the DNA. Germline V gives CDR1 SGHTA, CDR2 FQGNSA. The CDR3 comprises 10 residues, both ends counted. The CDR3 region is CASTSMGGQG.

This clonotype was found many times. Germline and junction disagree at one end, which may indicate a read error. The gene calls are TRBV7-2 and TRBJ2-5, with D perhaps matching TRBD1 or TRBD2 (7 bases each). The CDR3 contains 14 residues. Germline lookup yields CDR1 SGHTA and CDR2 FQGNSA. The CDR3 bases are TGTGCCAACAGCTTACACCAGGGGGGGGAGACCCAGTACTTC. Its protein is CANSLHQGGETQYF.

This clonotype was found many times. CDR3 DNA: TGTGCCAGTAACCCTGGGGGAAATCAGCCCCAGCATTTT. It is translated as CASNPGGNQPQHF. This sequence joins TRBV19 and TRBJ1-5, with D maybe TRBD1 (5 bases). The CDR3 covers 13 residues. Trimming took 7 bases from V and 4 from J, leaving 11 bases between them. Germline CDR1 reads LNHDA; CDR2 reads SQIVND (reference sequence).

V gene TRBV9 combines with J gene TRBJ2-3; D is possibly TRBD2 (6 bases). The CDR3 is made up of 16 amino acids. V shed 4 bases and J shed 1 base, with 16 bases lying between them. The germline CDR1 and CDR2 sequences are SGDLS and YYNGEE. CDR3 residues: CASSQGVGGGTDTQYF. The CDR3 DNA reads TGTGCCAGCAGCCAAGGTGTGGGCGGGGGCACAGATACGCAGTATTTT.

This clonotype was recorded a few times. The CDR3 is CASSLDSGSWYEQYF. DNA of the CDR3: TGTGCCAGCAGTTTAGATAGCGGGAGCTGGTACGAGCAGTACTTC. The V and J genes are TRBV28 and TRBJ2-7; 9 bases map to TRBD2. V lost 2 bases and J lost 4; bases outside the gene matches: 6. The CDR3 covers 15 residues. Germline values: CDR1 MDHEN, CDR2 SYDVKM.

The rearrangement joins TRBV11-3 to TRBJ1-6; the D is unclear. Trimming removed 0 bases from V and 4 bases from J, with 10 bases in between. This CDR3 spans 16 amino acids. CDR1 and CDR2 from the germline V gene are SGHNT and YENEEA. The CDR3 bases are TGTGCCAGCAGCTTAGAGGACCCTGAGTATAATTCACCCCTCCACTTT. Translated, it gives CASSLEDPEYNSPLHF.

On this clonotype itself: With a much larger clone just one base away, this may be a read error. The chain has TRBV20-1 and TRBJ2-7; 7 bases map to TRBD1. The CDR3 is 14 amino acids. Germline CDR1 reads DFQATT; CDR2 reads SNEGSKA (reference sequence). Trimming cost V 7 bases and J 6 bases; bases outside gene matches: 15. This CDR3 reads CSGVTGTVTSEQYF. For the CDR3, the DNA is TGCAGTGGTGTTACCGGGACAGTTACCTCCGAGCAGTACTTC.

As to this clonotype: A single base separates this from a much larger clone, so it may be a read error. The V call is TRBV11-2, the J call TRBJ2-7, with D hard to call. The ends were cut back, 2 bases at V and 2 bases at J, with 10 bases in the middle. This CDR3 is built from 14 residues. CDR1 SGHAT and CDR2 FQNNGV come from the germline V gene. For the CDR3, the DNA is TGTGCCAGCAGCTTAATCGGCCAGCCCTACGAGCAGTACTTC. This gives the protein CASSLIGQPYEQYF.

Remarks on this clonotype: This may be a read error: a much more frequent sequence differs by one nucleotide. The V and J genes are TRBV7-2 and TRBJ2-5, with D possibly being TRBD1 (5 bases). Germline V gives CDR1 SGHTA, CDR2 FQGNSA. The CDR3 is 15 amino acids. The CDR3 DNA reads as TGTGCCAGCAGCTCCTCGACTCTGGGGCAAGAGACCCGGCACTTC. It specifies CASSSSTLGQETRHF.

A few counts support this clonotype. A much larger clone lies one base from this, so it may be a read error. The chain couples TRBV11-2 to TRBJ2-1; 9 nucleotides agree with TRBD2. The germline V gene encodes CDR1 SGHAT and CDR2 FQNNGV. The ends lost 1 base at V and 6 bases at J; junction bases unmatched: 4. The CDR3 runs 15 residues. CDR3 residues: CASSLGTSASNEQFF. In DNA form, the CDR3 reads TGTGCCAGCAGCTTAGGGACTAGCGCGAGCAATGAGCAGTTCTTC.

This clonotype was seen at least ten times. This sequence joins TRBV25-1 and TRBJ2-7, with D perhaps TRBD1 (5 bases). The CDR3 runs to 11 residues. V lost 3 bases, J lost 9 bases, and 9 bases lay in between. The V gene's germline CDR1 is MGHDK and CDR2 SYGVNS. The CDR3 DNA follows: TGTGCCAGCAGTGATGGGGCAGTGCAGTACTTC. Its protein product is CASSDGAVQYF.

This clonotype was seen repeatedly, ten times or more. The gene calls are TRBV12-3 or TRBV12-4 and TRBJ2-3, with 13 bases that match TRBD2. The CDR3 runs to 18 residues. V shed 6 bases, J shed 1 base, and the junction held 10 bases outside the gene matches. The CDR3 is CASSPRTSGRMGTDTQYF. The CDR3 bases are TGTGCCAGCAGCCCCCGGACTAGCGGGAGAATGGGCACAGATACGCAGTATTTT.

V is TRBV20-1 and J is TRBJ2-3; 11 bases fit TRBD2. V was clipped by 6 bases and J by 11 bases; unmatched bases: 13. Germline loops: CDR1 DFQATT, CDR2 SNEGSKA (reference sequence). The CDR3 contains 14 residues. The CDR3 coding sequence is TGCAGTGCGCGGACTAGCGGGTGGCACAATGAGCAGTATTTT. As protein: CSARTSGWHNEQYF.

This clonotype has ten or more counts. The chain employs TRBV7-2 and TRBJ1-4; 7 bases match TRBD1. CDR3 length equals 14 residues. V shed 6 bases and J 6 bases; nucleotides not matched to a gene: 7. Germline CDR1 SGHTA, CDR2 FQGNSA. The CDR3 loop reads CASRPDRDDEKLFF. CDR3 DNA: TGTGCCAGCAGACCCGACAGGGATGATGAAAAACTGTTTTTT.

This clonotype was recorded at least ten times. V is TRBV10-2 and J is TRBJ1-2, with D tentatively TRBD1 (5 bases). The CDR3 sequence is 13 residues long. V lost 5 bases and J lost 4, with 11 bases in between. The V gene's germline CDR1 is WSHSY and CDR2 SAAADI. CDR3: CASSSTGVYGYTF. The DNA for the CDR3 is TGCGCCAGCAGTAGTACAGGCGTCTATGGCTACACCTTC.

Ten or more counts support this clonotype. The J gene is TRBJ2-1, the V gene TRBV9; 12 bases map to TRBD2. This CDR3 has 15 residues. V was clipped by 0 bases and J by 10 bases; unmatched bases: 5. CDR1 and CDR2 (germline): SGDLS, YYNGEE. CDR3: CASSVATSGREEQFF. In nucleotides, the CDR3 is TGTGCCAGCAGCGTAGCGACTAGCGGGAGAGAAGAGCAGTTCTTC.

The rearrangement links TRBV29-1 to TRBJ2-3; TRBD1 agrees at 9 bases. The CDR3 consists of 18 residues. V trimming: 4 bases; J trimming: 2 bases; junction bases outside the gene matches: 16. CDR1 SQVTM and CDR2 ANQGSEA come from the germline V gene. CDR3 protein: CSVGGSGSWDRDTDTQYF. CDR3 bases: TGCAGCGTTGGGGGGTCGGGGAGTTGGGACAGGGACACAGATACGCAGTATTTT.

This clonotype was seen repeatedly, ten times or more. The chain uses TRBV6-5 and TRBJ2-5; 12 bases match TRBD2. The CDR3 length is 15 residues. Trimming removed 6 bases from V and 5 bases from J; junction bases left unmatched: 7. Germline V gene sequence: CDR1 MNHEY, CDR2 SVGAGI. For the CDR3, the DNA is TGTGCCAGCAGACTGGGACTAGCGGGCGGGGAGACCCAGTACTTC. Its protein is CASRLGLAGGETQYF.

This clonotype was seen many times. DNA for the CDR3: TGTGCCAGCAGCGCAGGAGGGACCGAGAAGGGAAAACTGTTTTTT. Encoded protein: CASSAGGTEKGKLFF. The V gene is TRBV9, the J gene TRBJ1-4; TRBD1 is a possible D gene (5 bases). Germline V gene lookup returns CDR1 SGDLS and CDR2 YYNGEE. V lost 3 bases to trimming and J lost 10 bases, with 19 bases between them. The CDR3 has 15 amino acids.

The chain uses TRBV2 and TRBJ2-3; D gene ambiguous. The germline V gene has CDR1 SNHLY and CDR2 FYNNEI. Trimming took off 3 bases at V and 0 bases at J, with 7 bases between the two ends. The CDR3 spans 14 residues. The CDR3 DNA sequence: TGTGCCAGCAGTGATTTCGTCAGCACAGATACGCAGTATTTT. Translated, it gives CASSDFVSTDTQYF.

The chain uses TRBV28 and TRBJ2-7; 8 nucleotides line up with TRBD1. V gave up 7 bases and J gave up 12 bases; unmatched junction bases: 26. Germline V gives CDR1 MDHEN, CDR2 SYDVKM. The CDR3 loop spans 17 amino acids. The CDR3 sequence: CASTPLREQGEIRRRYF. CDR3 coding DNA: TGTGCCAGCACCCCTTTAAGGGAACAGGGGGAAATCAGGAGAAGGTACTTC.

This clonotype was picked up many times. This chain joins TRBV20-1 and TRBJ2-1; 7 bases line up with TRBD2. The ends lost 6 bases at V and 6 bases at J; junction bases unmatched: 14. The germline V gene encodes CDR1 DFQATT and CDR2 SNEGSKA (reference sequence). There are 15 residues in the CDR3. The DNA of the CDR3 is TGCAGTGCCATCCCCGTGGAGCGGGGATTCAATGAGCAGTTCTTC. Protein sequence: CSAIPVERGFNEQFF.

This clonotype was observed many times. The chain uses TRBV7-8 and TRBJ1-5; a possible D gene is TRBD1 (5 bases). V gave up 5 bases and J gave up 2 bases, with 13 bases separating them. The CDR3 covers 15 residues. Germline assignment: CDR1 SGHVS and CDR2 FQNEAQ. CDR3 sequence: CASSGRVGGNQPQHF. The CDR3 bases are TGTGCCAGCAGCGGCAGGGTAGGCGGCAATCAGCCCCAGCATTTT.